This TCR beta chain was found in a study of blood T cell repertoires in COVID-19. Study-level background: Italy, Spain and the United States were the sources of the convalescent and acute COVID-19 samples.

The CDR3 loop spans 15 amino acids. The trim removed 3 bases at V and 5 bases at J, leaving 9 bases unmatched. Germline lookup yields CDR1 MDHEN and CDR2 SYDVKM. There are a few counts of this clone. The method was immunoSEQ multiplex PCR; TCRdb's version includes in-frame clones alone and lacks a portion of them. The table has roughly 99,000 clones, roughly 80% seen once. The sample taken for sequencing was peripheral blood. This sequence originates from a woman of 80 years or more with acute or convalescent COVID-19. This chain connects TRBV28 to TRBJ1-2; 7 bases agree with TRBD1. The chain's CDR3 is CASSFPGQRNYGYTF. CDR3 in DNA: TGTGCCAGCAGTTTCCCGGGACAGAGAAATTATGGCTACACCTTC.